This T cell receptor (beta chain) was observed in a study of cytomegalovirus exposure and HLA in healthy donors. Study findings and constraints: Looking again later, the authors saw that most CMV-associated TCR beta chains seemed HLA-restricted.

The CDR3 length is 12 residues. Germline V lookup: CDR1 MNHNS, CDR2 SASEGT. With 8 bases removed from V and 3 bases from J, the gap between germline ends came to 8 bases. The PCR contained 60 Vbeta and 13 Jbeta primers. Only in-frame clones appear in the TCRdb table, and some are missing; sequencing was by immunoSEQ multiplex PCR. Here the sample spans about 130,000 clones, over 80% being singletons. A note on this clone: The antigen remains unidentified.

The chain is built from TRBV6-1 and TRBJ2-1, with D unclear. The sequenced sample was PBMCs. This receptor was identified in a boy under 18 in good health and CMV-seronegative. The CDR3 loop reads CASENSYNEQFF. As DNA, the CDR3 is TGTGCCAGCGAAAACAGCTACAATGAGCAGTTCTTC.